The clone carrying this TCR beta chain was detected only a few times. Germline CDR1 LNHDA, CDR2 SQIVND (reference sequence). After removal of 6 bases from V and 8 bases from J, the junction contained 5 bases not matched to a gene. The CDR3 is made up of 14 amino acids. The data were taken from a study of blood T cell repertoires in COVID-19. The assay was immunoSEQ multiplex PCR, and TCRdb's table has in-frame clones only and misses some. The table includes 93,000 or so clones, roughly 84% detected once. This receptor was obtained from a human donor in a cohort sampled during active COVID-19. The rearrangement uses TRBV19 and TRBJ1-6, with 9 positions matching TRBD1. The sample comprised peripheral blood. CDR3 in DNA: TGTGCCAGTAGCCCGACAGGGGGGTATTCACCCCTCCACTTT. It encodes CASSPTGGYSPLHF.